This is a list of T cell receptor beta chains from one sample in a study of blood T cell repertoires in COVID-19. TCRdb's table, derived via immunoSEQ multiplex PCR, lists solely in-frame clones and lacks some. The sample contains under 250,000 clones, more than 70% of which appear only once. Material: peripheral blood. These receptors were obtained from an elderly man with acute or convalescent COVID-19. Each CDR3 is given with its conserved first and last residue. D genes are given only for firm matches. Clone size is stated in some rows and not others, as once, few, many or a class when expanded.

once	TRBV7-8	TRBJ1-1	NA	TGTGCCAGCAGCTTAGCCAACAGGGTGGGCACTGAAGCTTTCTTT	CASSLANRVGTEAFF
NA	TRBV5-8	TRBJ1-2	NA	TGTGCCAGCAGCTTTGAACTGATCGCTAACTATGGCTACACCTTC	CASSFELIANYGYTF
NA	TRBV10-1	TRBJ2-3	NA	TGCGCCAGCAGATACCCCACGGACAGACCGACAGATACGCAGTATTTT	CASRYPTDRPTDTQYF
once	TRBV6-1	TRBJ1-2	NA	TGTGCCAGCAGTGAAGATTCTACCCGCAGGATTAACTATGGCTACACCTTC	CASSEDSTRRINYGYTF
NA	TRBV18	TRBJ2-1	NA	TGTGCCAGCTCACCATCACTTTACAATGAGCAGTTCTTC	CASSPSLYNEQFF
NA	TRBV7-9	TRBJ2-7	TRBD1	TGTGCCAGCAGCTCGACAGGGTTTCCCTACGAGCAGTACTTC	CASSSTGFPYEQYF
NA	TRBV5-1	TRBJ1-2	TRBD1	TGCGCCAGCAGCCGTCCCGGGACAGGGACCGGCTACACCTTC	CASSRPGTGTGYTF
NA	TRBV18	TRBJ2-7	TRBD1	TGTGCCAGCTCACGTGACAGGGGAGGATACGAGCAGTACTTC	CASSRDRGGYEQYF
NA	TRBV15	TRBJ2-3	TRBD1	TGTGCCACCAGCAGAGATCGGCAGGGGGCCACAGATACGCAGTATTTT	CATSRDRQGATDTQYF
NA	TRBV4-2	TRBJ1-1	NA	TGTGCCAGCAGCCAAGTTGTGTACGGGAGGAACACTGAAGCTTTCTTT	CASSQVVYGRNTEAFF
NA	TRBV19	TRBJ1-6	NA	TGTGCCAGTTCGACAGTGAGCTCCTATAATTCACCCCTCCACTTT	CASSTVSSYNSPLHF
NA	TRBV19	TRBJ1-5	NA	TGTGCCAGTAACCGGCCTCAGGGAAAAGAGGATCGTCGTCAGCCCCAGCATTTT	CASNRPQGKEDRRQPQHF
NA	TRBV7-9	TRBJ1-2	NA	TGTGCCAGCAGCTTACTAACTCCGGATGGCTACACCTTC	CASSLLTPDGYTF
NA	TRBV18	TRBJ2-7	NA	TGTGCCAGCTCACCCGTGACGGGGGATAAGGAGCAGTACTTC	CASSPVTGDKEQYF
NA	TRBV2	TRBJ1-1	NA	TGTGCCAGCAGTAGGACAGTCGAAGCTTTCTTT	CASSRTVEAFF
NA	TRBV7-2	TRBJ1-2	NA	TGTGCCAGCAGCTTAGCGGGGCAGGGGAAGGGCTACACCTTC	CASSLAGQGKGYTF